The TCR beta chain described here comes from a study of PD-L1 blockade in urothelial cancer. Study context: In the mid-2010s, patients got going on atezolizumab, taking 1,200 mg intravenously every 3 weeks. Prior chemotherapy regimens per patient numbered 0 to 3. Study findings and constraints: Pretreatment blood TCR clonality under the median forecast improved survival.

As to this clone: Its antigen is unknown.

The CDR3 spans 14 residues. V lost 5 bases and J lost 5, with 14 bases in between. Germline V gene lookup returns CDR1 SGHDT and CDR2 YYEEEE. Documented time point: pretreatment peripheral blood. Assay used: immunoSEQ multiplex PCR; TCRdb lists only in-frame clones, some missing. The top ten hold approximately 6.7% of the sample, which has fewer than 100,000 clones, about 82% seen once. The chain couples TRBV5-6 to TRBJ1-5; the D is unclear. The clonotype was recovered from a man aged 40-55 years with urothelial cancer. Sequencing used PBMCs, obtained around atezolizumab (anti-PD-L1) treatment. CDR3 DNA: TGTGCCAGCAGTTTTAGTCCCGAGGATCAGCCCCAGCATTTT. Its protein product is CASSFSPEDQPQHF.